The 19 T cell receptor beta chains below come from one sample, sequenced in a study of CD8+ T cells in alopecia areata. Treatment of the sample: oral pan-JAK inhibitor, 5-10 mg twice daily. Investigators isolated RNA and reverse transcribed it into cDNA to act as the sequencing template. This table comes from immunoSEQ multiplex PCR, and its TCRdb copy is limited to in-frame clones, with some not included. The data contain roughly 230,000 clones, less than 45% of them singletons. The sample here was CD4+ T cells sorted from blood, taken at roughly week 36, from a patient treated with tofacitinib. The receptors come from a human donor with alopecia areata.

The chain employs TRBV29-1 and TRBJ2-2; TRBD2 matches 7 bases. The ends lost 5 bases at V and 3 bases at J; junction bases unmatched: 6. CDR1 and CDR2 from the germline V gene are SQVTM and ANQGSEA. The CDR3 length is 14 residues. The CDR3 nucleotides read TGCAGCGTTTCGGAGCGGGGTTACACCGGGGAGCTGTTTTTT. Protein sequence: CSVSERGYTGELFF.

This clone was seen a few times. This chain connects TRBV28 to TRBJ2-7, with D hard to call. The CDR3 runs 14 residues. V was trimmed by 6 bases and J by 1 base, leaving 13 bases between them. Germline CDR1 MDHEN, CDR2 SYDVKM. The CDR3 protein is CASSRPPSSYEQYF. CDR3 nucleotides: TGTGCCAGCAGCCGACCCCCGAGTTCCTACGAGCAGTACTTC. Drawing the rest from reference TRBV28 and TRBJ2-7, the complete variable domain is DVKVTQSSRYLVKRTGEKVFLECVQDMDHENMFWYRQDPGLGLRLIYFSYDVKMKEKGDIPEGYSVSREKKERFSLILESASTNQTSMYLCASSRPPSSYEQYFGPGTRLTVT.

This clone was picked up a small number of times. The chain employs TRBV20-1 and TRBJ2-7; D gene ambiguous. The CDR3 consists of 11 residues. V lost 4 bases, J lost 0 bases, and 4 bases lay in between. CDR1 DFQATT and CDR2 SNEGSKA come from the germline V gene (reference sequence). CDR3 region: CSAIDSYEQYF. The CDR3 nucleotides read TGCAGTGCTATAGACTCCTACGAGCAGTACTTC.

This clone was seen only a few times. V gene TRBV6-1 combines with J gene TRBJ1-2, with D perhaps matching TRBD1 (6 bases). Germline loops: CDR1 MNHNS, CDR2 SASEGT. The CDR3 sequence is 13 residues long. The ends were cut back, 5 bases at V and 7 bases at J, with 14 bases in the middle. This CDR3 is CASSWNRDAGYTF. CDR3 DNA sequence: TGTGCCAGCAGTTGGAACAGGGACGCTGGCTACACCTTC.

This chain connects TRBV29-1 to TRBJ2-1; D gene ambiguous. Trimming took 4 bases from V and 5 from J, leaving 3 bases between them. In germline, CDR1 is SQVTM, CDR2 ANQGSEA. The CDR3 length is 10 residues. This chain's CDR3 is CSVGNNEQFF. CDR3 DNA: TGCAGCGTTGGAAACAATGAGCAGTTCTTC.

CDR3 sequence: CASSDRWPSGRGDEQFF. Written as DNA, the CDR3 is TGTGCCAGCAGTGATCGGTGGCCTAGCGGGAGGGGCGATGAGCAGTTCTTC. J is TRBJ2-1 and V is TRBV2; 12 bases fit TRBD2. V lost 3 bases to trimming and J lost 8 bases; unmatched junction nucleotides: 11. CDR1 and CDR2 (germline): SNHLY, FYNNEI. CDR3 length: 17 amino acids.

The chain employs TRBV4-2 and TRBJ2-7; 9 bases match TRBD1. Germline CDR1 LGHNA, CDR2 YNFKEQ. CDR3 size: 16 residues. V lost 4 bases to trimming and J lost 5 bases; unmatched junction nucleotides: 12. The DNA for the CDR3 is TGTGCCAGCAGCCCAGGGACAGGGCTGGGGTGGAACGAGCAGTACTTC. Protein: CASSPGTGLGWNEQYF.

The V gene is TRBV6-1, the J gene TRBJ2-7; D may be TRBD2 (5 bases). Germline CDR1 MNHNS, CDR2 SASEGT. The CDR3 length is 15 residues. The V end was cut by 5 bases, the J end by 0 bases, with 14 bases between. The CDR3 DNA is TGTGCCAGCAGTAGCCAGAGGGTGGCCTCCTACGAGCAGTACTTC. Translation: CASSSQRVASYEQYF.

The rearrangement uses TRBV7-2 and TRBJ2-7, with D hard to call. The V end was cut by 0 bases, the J end by 7 bases, with 10 bases between. The germline gives CDR1 SGHTA, CDR2 FQGNSA. This CDR3 contains 13 residues. CDR3 loop: CASSLAAAWEQYF. In DNA form, the CDR3 reads TGTGCCAGCAGCTTAGCTGCAGCGTGGGAGCAGTACTTC. The variable domain in full, completed from reference TRBV7-2 and TRBJ2-7, reads GAGVSQSPSNKVTEKGKDVELRCDPISGHTALYWYRQSLGQGLEFLIYFQGNSAPDKSGLPSDRFSAERTGGSVSTLTIQRTQQEDSAVYLCASSLAAAWEQYFGPGTRLTVT.

Points on this clone: Within the sample, other DNA sequences also encode this same CDR3. The V call is TRBV29-1, the J call TRBJ2-6; D ambiguous. Germline V gene sequence: CDR1 SQVTM, CDR2 ANQGSEA. The CDR3 has 12 amino acids. The V end was cut by 6 bases, the J end by 2 bases, with 5 bases between. This chain's CDR3 is CSVRPGANVLTF. The CDR3 DNA reads TGCAGCGTCCGTCCTGGGGCCAACGTCCTGACTTTC.

The chain couples TRBV5-1 to TRBJ2-1; D is possibly TRBD1 or TRBD2 (5 bases each). The CDR3 extends over 15 amino acids. The V and J ends lost 4 bases and 5 bases respectively, with 16 bases between them. CDR1 is SGHRS and CDR2 is YFSETQ in the germline V gene. In DNA form, the CDR3 reads TGCGCCAGCAGCCCAGGGACCATCGCGCACAATGAGCAGTTCTTC. Its protein is CASSPGTIAHNEQFF.

This clone occurred a few times. This chain links TRBV29-1 with TRBJ1-2; tentatively, D is TRBD1 (6 bases). CDR3 size: 11 residues. Germline V gives CDR1 SQVTM, CDR2 ANQGSEA. The germline V and J ends were trimmed by 7 bases and 5 bases, with 11 bases remaining between them. This CDR3 reads CSARGGYGYTF. CDR3 coding DNA: TGCAGCGCAAGGGGGGGTTATGGCTACACCTTC.

This chain links TRBV5-1 with TRBJ2-7; a possible D gene is TRBD1 (5 bases). The ends were cut back, 0 bases at V and 2 bases at J, with 9 bases in the middle. Germline V gene lookup returns CDR1 SGHRS and CDR2 YFSETQ. The CDR3 contains 14 residues. The CDR3 sequence: CASSLDRPTYEQYF. In nucleotides, the CDR3 is TGCGCCAGCAGCTTGGACAGGCCAACCTACGAGCAGTACTTC.

The rearrangement links TRBV11-2 to TRBJ2-5; D remains unclear. Germline CDR1 and CDR2: SGHAT and FQNNGV. Trimming left V 6 bases short and J 4 bases short, with 12 bases between. The CDR3 has 13 amino acids. CDR3 in amino acids: CASRESVAETQYF. DNA of the CDR3: TGTGCCAGCAGGGAGTCTGTGGCAGAGACCCAGTACTTC.

The chain is built from TRBV2 and TRBJ1-1; D uncertain. Germline loops: CDR1 SNHLY, CDR2 FYNNEI. The CDR3 is 14 amino acids. V lost 3 bases and J 4 bases, leaving 12 bases between the germline ends. In DNA form, the CDR3 reads TGTGCCAGCAGTGAGTTGGCCTCCCTCACTGAAGCTTTCTTT. Translating gives CASSELASLTEAFF. Filled out from reference TRBV2 and TRBJ1-1, the complete variable domain reads EPEVTQTPSHQVTQMGQEVILRCVPISNHLYFYWYRQILGQKVEFLVSFYNNEISEKSEIFDDQFSVERPDGSNFTLKIRSTKLEDSAMYFCASSELASLTEAFFGQGTRLTVV.

The chain employs TRBV25-1 and TRBJ1-2; no firm D call. This CDR3 spans 11 amino acids. The germline gives CDR1 MGHDK, CDR2 SYGVNS. Trimming pared 4 bases from V and 3 bases from J, leaving 3 bases between. CDR3 in DNA: TGTGCCAGCAGTGGCGACTATGGCTACACCTTC. Translating gives CASSGDYGYTF.

V and J are TRBV13 and TRBJ2-2, with 9 bases identical to TRBD1. The J segment lost 2 bases and the V segment lost 3 bases, leaving 10 bases of the junction unmatched. CDR3 length: 18 amino acids. Germline loops: CDR1 PRHDT, CDR2 FYEKMQ (reference sequence). CDR3 sequence reads: CASSLDRGLAGNTGELFF. The CDR3, as DNA: TGTGCCAGCAGCTTGGACAGGGGACTCGCGGGCAACACCGGGGAGCTGTTTTTT.

The gene calls are TRBV7-2 and TRBJ2-3; TRBD2 aligns across 8 bases. The germline V gene has CDR1 SGHTA and CDR2 FQGNSA. CDR3 length: 18 amino acids. Trimming at V came to 0 bases and at J to 4 bases, leaving 12 bases not matched to a gene. CDR3 coding DNA: TGTGCCAGCAGCTTAGCGGGATGGGCGGGAGGTTATCCAGATACGCAGTATTTT. It specifies CASSLAGWAGGYPDTQYF.

This clone turned up a few times. The rearrangement links TRBV4-1 to TRBJ2-5; maybe TRBD1 (6 bases). Germline lookup yields CDR1 MGHRA and CDR2 YSYEKL. This CDR3 has 17 amino acids. V was shortened by 4 bases and J by 5 bases, with 23 bases between the two germline ends. Here the CDR3 reads CASSRTGTRFDGETQYF. The CDR3 nucleotides read TGCGCCAGCAGCCGAACCGGGACACGCTTCGATGGTGAGACCCAGTACTTC.